The rows below give T cell receptor beta chains drawn from one sample of a study of identical twins. Via MiXCR, TCRdb re-called the 5' RACE reads, giving one row per CDR3 protein. Of around 470,000 distinct CDR3 sequences detected, approximately 15% appear once; the ten largest clones hold about 0.52%. The same data also contributed to another study, on yellow fever vaccine responses in identical twins.

The sequencing input was CD4+ T cells sorted from blood. These receptors came from a woman younger than 35 in good health. Both conserved end residues are part of each CDR3. Fields, in order: CDR3 DNA, CDR3 protein, clone size, V gene, D gene, J gene. A D gene is named only where the DNA matches it firmly. Not every row has a clone size; where given, it reads once, few, many or a size class.

CDR3 DNA: TGCGCCAGCAGCTTTTGGGGGACACCTAACAATGAGCAGTTCTTC; CDR3 protein: CASSFWGTPNNEQFF; clone size: many; V gene: TRBV5-1; D gene: NA; J gene: TRBJ2-1
CDR3 DNA: TGTGCCAGCAGCTGGACACCGAATCAGCCCCAGCATTTT; CDR3 protein: CASSWTPNQPQHF; clone size: few; V gene: TRBV5-5; D gene: NA; J gene: TRBJ1-5
CDR3 DNA: TGTGCCAGCAGCCTAGGACTAGCGTCGGATGAGCAGTTCTTC; CDR3 protein: CASSLGLASDEQFF; clone size: few; V gene: TRBV5-6; D gene: TRBD2; J gene: TRBJ2-1
CDR3 DNA: TGTGCCAGCAGCCTAACGGGACTAGCGGGGGGCTACAATGAGCAGTTCTTC; CDR3 protein: CASSLTGLAGGYNEQFF; clone size: NA; V gene: TRBV11-2; D gene: TRBD2; J gene: TRBJ2-1
CDR3 DNA: TGTGCCAGCAGCCAGCCGGGACAGGGGTCTGAAGCTTTCTTT; CDR3 protein: CASSQPGQGSEAFF; clone size: many; V gene: TRBV4-2; D gene: TRBD1; J gene: TRBJ1-1
CDR3 DNA: TGTGCCAGCAGCTCCCTGGGCGCGGGGGTAAGCACAGATACGCAGTATTTT; CDR3 protein: CASSSLGAGVSTDTQYF; clone size: NA; V gene: TRBV7-9; D gene: TRBD2; J gene: TRBJ2-3
CDR3 DNA: TGTGCCAGCAGTTCTGTTACATACGAGCAGTACTTC; CDR3 protein: CASSSVTYEQYF; clone size: few; V gene: TRBV6-5; D gene: NA; J gene: TRBJ2-7
CDR3 DNA: TGCAGTGCTAGAGACCGCTATCTCGCAGGGGGCTTTTACAATGAGCAGTTCTTC; CDR3 protein: CSARDRYLAGGFYNEQFF; clone size: NA; V gene: TRBV20-1; D gene: TRBD1; J gene: TRBJ2-1
CDR3 DNA: TGTGCCAGCAACGCAGGGGGCACAGATACGCAGTATTTT; CDR3 protein: CASNAGGTDTQYF; clone size: few; V gene: TRBV5-6; D gene: NA; J gene: TRBJ2-3
CDR3 DNA: TGTGCCAGCAGTGCCGGGACGGAATTCAGCGATACGCAGTATTTT; CDR3 protein: CASSAGTEFSDTQYF; clone size: NA; V gene: TRBV6-1; D gene: NA; J gene: TRBJ2-3
CDR3 DNA: TGCGCCAGCAGTGAGACGACCGGGACTAGGGGGTATTTT; CDR3 protein: CASSETTGTRGYF; clone size: few; V gene: TRBV10-2; D gene: TRBD2; J gene: TRBJ2-3
CDR3 DNA: TGTGCCAGCAGCGGGCTAGGGAGAGGTTACGAGCAGTACTTC; CDR3 protein: CASSGLGRGYEQYF; clone size: NA; V gene: TRBV6-1; D gene: NA; J gene: TRBJ2-7
CDR3 DNA: TGTGCCAGCAGTAAGGCCGGGACTGAAGAGACCCAGTACTTC; CDR3 protein: CASSKAGTEETQYF; clone size: few; V gene: TRBV27; D gene: NA; J gene: TRBJ2-5
CDR3 DNA: TGTGCCAGCAGTTTTGACCCGCGGGCTGAAGCTTTCTTT; CDR3 protein: CASSFDPRAEAFF; clone size: few; V gene: TRBV7-2; D gene: NA; J gene: TRBJ1-1
CDR3 DNA: TGCAGTGCTAGAGCGGGGACTAGCGGGACTGATACGCAGTATTTT; CDR3 protein: CSARAGTSGTDTQYF; clone size: NA; V gene: TRBV20-1; D gene: TRBD2; J gene: TRBJ2-3
CDR3 DNA: TGTGCCAGCAGCCAGGGGACTAGCGGAACCCGGGGCTACGAGCAGTACTTC; CDR3 protein: CASSQGTSGTRGYEQYF; clone size: NA; V gene: TRBV3-1; D gene: TRBD2; J gene: TRBJ2-7
CDR3 DNA: TGTGCCAGCAGCTTGCGTATGGGGCCGAACACCGGGGAGCTGTTTTTT; CDR3 protein: CASSLRMGPNTGELFF; clone size: once; V gene: TRBV5-5; D gene: NA; J gene: TRBJ2-2
CDR3 DNA: TGTGCCAGCACGATGGACAGCGAGCAGTACTTC; CDR3 protein: CASTMDSEQYF; clone size: few; V gene: TRBV2; D gene: NA; J gene: TRBJ2-7
CDR3 DNA: TGCAGTGCCCAGGGGCGCCAGCCCCAGCATTTT; CDR3 protein: CSAQGRQPQHF; clone size: NA; V gene: TRBV20-1; D gene: NA; J gene: TRBJ1-5
CDR3 DNA: TGTGCCAGCAGTTCCCCGGGACACAACAATGAGCAGTTCTTC; CDR3 protein: CASSSPGHNNEQFF; clone size: NA; V gene: TRBV28; D gene: NA; J gene: TRBJ2-1
CDR3 DNA: TGTGCCAGCTCACCGAGGCGGGTAAACACTGAAGCTTTCTTT; CDR3 protein: CASSPRRVNTEAFF; clone size: NA; V gene: TRBV18; D gene: NA; J gene: TRBJ1-1
CDR3 DNA: TGCGCCAGCAGCCCCCTGCTGGGACAGGGTACCCGCGAGCAGTACTTC; CDR3 protein: CASSPLLGQGTREQYF; clone size: NA; V gene: TRBV5-1; D gene: TRBD1; J gene: TRBJ2-7
CDR3 DNA: TGTGCCAGCAGCTTAGTCTCCAGCGGAGAATCCACAGATACGCAGTATTTT; CDR3 protein: CASSLVSSGESTDTQYF; clone size: few; V gene: TRBV7-2; D gene: NA; J gene: TRBJ2-3
CDR3 DNA: TGTGCCAGCAGCCAGGGACAGGGGGCCGGATATACGCAGTATTTT; CDR3 protein: CASSQGQGAGYTQYF; clone size: NA; V gene: TRBV11-3; D gene: TRBD1; J gene: TRBJ2-3
CDR3 DNA: TGCGCCAGCAGCGTGACAGTGAATAATTCACCCCTCCACTTT; CDR3 protein: CASSVTVNNSPLHF; clone size: many; V gene: TRBV5-1; D gene: NA; J gene: TRBJ1-6
CDR3 DNA: TGCGCCAGCAGCTTGGAGGGCCGAGGAGGCGAGCAGTACTTC; CDR3 protein: CASSLEGRGGEQYF; clone size: few; V gene: TRBV5-1; D gene: NA; J gene: TRBJ2-7
CDR3 DNA: TGTGCCAGCAGTTACCGCCTAGCGGGGAGGGGTAGCCAAGAGACCCAGTACTTC; CDR3 protein: CASSYRLAGRGSQETQYF; clone size: NA; V gene: TRBV6-5; D gene: TRBD2; J gene: TRBJ2-5
CDR3 DNA: TGCGCCAGCAGCAATCTAGGGGGGGGATCCTCCTACGAGCAGTACTTC; CDR3 protein: CASSNLGGGSSYEQYF; clone size: NA; V gene: TRBV5-1; D gene: NA; J gene: TRBJ2-7
CDR3 DNA: TGCGCCAGCAGCTTGGAAAGAATTCCGGGCGAGCAGTACTTC; CDR3 protein: CASSLERIPGEQYF; clone size: many; V gene: TRBV5-1; D gene: NA; J gene: TRBJ2-7
CDR3 DNA: TGTGCCAGCAGCCCTAAGGAGGGGGCGGCCGGGGAGCTGTTTTTT; CDR3 protein: CASSPKEGAAGELFF; clone size: NA; V gene: TRBV7-9; D gene: NA; J gene: TRBJ2-2
CDR3 DNA: TGTGCCAGCAGCGGGGGTTCCTACCAAGAGACCCAGTACTTC; CDR3 protein: CASSGGSYQETQYF; clone size: few; V gene: TRBV7-9; D gene: NA; J gene: TRBJ2-5
CDR3 DNA: TGTGCCACTAGGGGCCTTGGGAACACTGAAGCTTTCTTT; CDR3 protein: CATRGLGNTEAFF; clone size: few; V gene: TRBV25-1; D gene: NA; J gene: TRBJ1-1
CDR3 DNA: TGTGCCAGCAGCCCAACAGGGGGCTTTTTGTCGGACACCGGGGAGCTGTTTTTT; CDR3 protein: CASSPTGGFLSDTGELFF; clone size: NA; V gene: TRBV11-1; D gene: TRBD1; J gene: TRBJ2-2
CDR3 DNA: TGCAGTGCTAGAGACGGGACATTAGTTTACGAGCAGTACTTC; CDR3 protein: CSARDGTLVYEQYF; clone size: NA; V gene: TRBV20-1; D gene: NA; J gene: TRBJ2-7
CDR3 DNA: TGTGCCACCAGCCCATGGGGAGTCGACACCGGGGAGCTGTTTTTT; CDR3 protein: CATSPWGVDTGELFF; clone size: NA; V gene: TRBV15; D gene: NA; J gene: TRBJ2-2
CDR3 DNA: TGTGCCAGCAGCCAAGATCCAGCTCCTGAGCAGTTCTTC; CDR3 protein: CASSQDPAPEQFF; clone size: many; V gene: TRBV4-2; D gene: NA; J gene: TRBJ2-1
CDR3 DNA: TGTGCCAGCAGCTCAGACAGGGGTTATTCACCCCTCCACTTT; CDR3 protein: CASSSDRGYSPLHF; clone size: few; V gene: TRBV2; D gene: TRBD1; J gene: TRBJ1-6
CDR3 DNA: TGTGCCAGCAGCTTCCGGACAGGCGGGAATGAGCAGTTCTTC; CDR3 protein: CASSFRTGGNEQFF; clone size: NA; V gene: TRBV7-2; D gene: TRBD1; J gene: TRBJ2-1
CDR3 DNA: TGCAGTGCTAGAGGGGCTAGCGGGAACTCCTACGAGCAGTACTTC; CDR3 protein: CSARGASGNSYEQYF; clone size: NA; V gene: TRBV20-1; D gene: TRBD2; J gene: TRBJ2-7
CDR3 DNA: TGCAGTCCGGGACAAATGAACACTGAAGCTTTCTTT; CDR3 protein: CSPGQMNTEAFF; clone size: NA; V gene: TRBV20-1; D gene: NA; J gene: TRBJ1-1
CDR3 DNA: TGTGCCAGCATTCATGGTTACGAGCAGTACTTC; CDR3 protein: CASIHGYEQYF; clone size: NA; V gene: TRBV6-5; D gene: NA; J gene: TRBJ2-7
CDR3 DNA: TGCGCCAGCAGCCTTAGCGGGGGGGCACGAGATACGCAGTATTTT; CDR3 protein: CASSLSGGARDTQYF; clone size: many; V gene: TRBV5-1; D gene: TRBD2; J gene: TRBJ2-3
CDR3 DNA: TGTGCCAGCAATCGTAATGCAGATACGCAGTATTTT; CDR3 protein: CASNRNADTQYF; clone size: few; V gene: TRBV7-2; D gene: NA; J gene: TRBJ2-3
CDR3 DNA: TGTGCCAGCAGTGCACAGGGGGCTAATCAGCCCCAGCATTTT; CDR3 protein: CASSAQGANQPQHF; clone size: few; V gene: TRBV6-1; D gene: TRBD1; J gene: TRBJ1-5
CDR3 DNA: TGTGCCAGCAGTAACATGGACAGGGATCAGCCCCAGCATTTT; CDR3 protein: CASSNMDRDQPQHF; clone size: NA; V gene: TRBV6-5; D gene: TRBD1; J gene: TRBJ1-5
CDR3 DNA: TGTGCCAGCAGTTTGGTTCGGATTTTCACCGGGGAGCTGTTTTTT; CDR3 protein: CASSLVRIFTGELFF; clone size: many; V gene: TRBV12-3/TRBV12-4; D gene: NA; J gene: TRBJ2-2
CDR3 DNA: TGTGCCAGCGTAGAGCGGACAGGGCCGCGACAGGAGCTGTTTTTT; CDR3 protein: CASVERTGPRQELFF; clone size: NA; V gene: TRBV6-2/TRBV6-3; D gene: TRBD1; J gene: TRBJ2-2
CDR3 DNA: TGTGCCACCAGCAGCCCGTTTACCGGGACAGGGGTAGCCAAAAACATTCAGTACTTC; CDR3 protein: CATSSPFTGTGVAKNIQYF; clone size: NA; V gene: TRBV15; D gene: TRBD1; J gene: TRBJ2-4
CDR3 DNA: TGCGCCAGCAGCTTATTGACGGGAGCAGGAGAGCAGTACTTC; CDR3 protein: CASSLLTGAGEQYF; clone size: few; V gene: TRBV5-1; D gene: NA; J gene: TRBJ2-7
CDR3 DNA: TGTGCCAGCAGTCCCAGGACGGGCTACCAAGAGACCCAGTACTTC; CDR3 protein: CASSPRTGYQETQYF; clone size: few; V gene: TRBV2; D gene: NA; J gene: TRBJ2-5
CDR3 DNA: TGCAGTGCTAGCGGGCGGGGGGGAAGCACAGATACGCAGTATTTT; CDR3 protein: CSASGRGGSTDTQYF; clone size: NA; V gene: TRBV20-1; D gene: TRBD2; J gene: TRBJ2-3
CDR3 DNA: TGTGCCAGCAACGGACTAGCGGGAGGGGACCAAGAGACCCAGTACTTC; CDR3 protein: CASNGLAGGDQETQYF; clone size: few; V gene: TRBV28; D gene: TRBD2; J gene: TRBJ2-5
CDR3 DNA: TGTGCCACCAGCAGTGGACAGGGCATCACAGATACGCAGTATTTT; CDR3 protein: CATSSGQGITDTQYF; clone size: NA; V gene: TRBV15; D gene: TRBD1; J gene: TRBJ2-3